A single sample is the source of the 30 T cell receptor beta chains below, sequenced in a study of blood T cell repertoires in COVID-19 (dated by TCRdb to about 2020). Receptor libraries were prepared by the immunoSEQ multiplex PCR assay. Not all clones reach the TCRdb copy of this immuneACCESS table, which keeps in-frame sequences only. Checked studies attribute under half of the gap to unresolved V genes and leave the rest unexplained. This sample gives around 310,000 clones in total; roughly 86% of them show up just once. Of the sample, over 9% is held by the ten largest clones. The sample comprised PBMCs or T cells enriched from blood (not recorded which). Receptors were obtained from a woman aged 25 to 45 who had recovered from COVID-19.

This chain links TRBV5-1 with TRBJ2-3; TRBD2 matches at 9 bases. J lost 4 bases, V lost 0 bases, and 9 bases had no gene match. Germline loops: CDR1 SGHRS, CDR2 YFSETQ. The CDR3 totals 17 residues. As DNA, the CDR3 is TGCGCCAGCAGCTTGGCCACCGGGACTAGCCTATCAGATACGCAGTATTTT. Its translation is CASSLATGTSLSDTQYF.

The chain carries TRBV4-3 and TRBJ2-3; TRBD2 aligns across 7 bases. Germline V gene lookup returns CDR1 LGHNA and CDR2 YSLEER. The CDR3 totals 18 residues. The ends lost 1 base at V and 3 bases at J; junction bases unmatched: 13. The CDR3 loop reads CASSQGFRGRAWTDTQYF. CDR3 DNA: TGCGCCAGCAGCCAAGGATTTCGGGGGAGGGCCTGGACAGATACGCAGTATTTT.

This chain joins TRBV6-5 and TRBJ1-6; D unresolved. Germline V gene sequence: CDR1 MNHEY, CDR2 SVGAGI. The V end was cut by 4 bases, the J end by 8 bases, with 6 bases between. The CDR3 is 12 residues long. The CDR3 region is CASSSADSPLHF. CDR3 sequence (DNA): TGTGCCAGCAGTTCCGCAGATTCACCCCTCCACTTT.

The chain uses TRBV30 and TRBJ1-2; weak D call: TRBD1 (5 bases). V was pared by 0 bases and J by 6 bases, with 14 bases between. The CDR3 is made up of 14 amino acids. Germline-derived CDR1 and CDR2 are GTSNPN and SVGIG (reference sequence). The CDR3 region is CAWSVKLGPNGYTF. The CDR3 coding sequence is TGTGCCTGGAGTGTGAAGTTGGGGCCCAATGGCTACACCTTC.

This chain uses TRBV5-8 with TRBJ1-6; D is possibly TRBD1 (6 bases). The CDR3 covers 15 residues. Deletions cut 4 bases from V and 13 bases from J, with 21 bases between. The germline V gene encodes CDR1 SGHTS and CDR2 YDEGEE. The CDR3 region is CASSPTGSAFFPLHF. In DNA, the CDR3 is TGTGCCAGCAGCCCAACAGGGTCCGCCTTTTTTCCCCTCCACTTT.

This clone was observed a few times. CDR3 bases: TGTGCCAGCAGCCCGGGAGGGCCGGGATACAATGAGCAGTTCTTC. Its protein product is CASSPGGPGYNEQFF. The rearrangement joins TRBV5-4 to TRBJ2-1; 8 bases agree with TRBD2. CDR1 and CDR2 (germline): SGHNT, YYREEE (reference sequence). V trimming: 4 bases; J trimming: 4 bases; junction bases outside the gene matches: 7. The CDR3 totals 15 residues.

The V gene is TRBV10-1, the J gene TRBJ2-2; TRBD2 aligns across 9 bases. The V segment lost 5 bases and the J segment 0 bases; nucleotides outside the gene matches: 7. The germline CDR1 and CDR2 sequences are WNHNN and SYGVQD (reference sequence). The CDR3 runs to 17 residues. CDR3 region: CASSYSGSNTNTGELFF. Here the CDR3 DNA reads TGCGCCAGCAGTTATAGCGGGAGCAATACGAACACCGGGGAGCTGTTTTTT.

V is TRBV2 and J is TRBJ1-2; the D is unclear. Germline assignment: CDR1 SNHLY and CDR2 FYNNEI. Trimming pared 5 bases from V and 2 bases from J, leaving 12 bases between. The CDR3 runs to 14 residues. As DNA, the CDR3 is TGTGCCAGCAGTCCACCCGTCAGAAACTATGGCTACACCTTC. Its protein product is CASSPPVRNYGYTF.

V usage is TRBV6-6 and J usage is TRBJ1-5; D is ambiguous. Germline assignment: CDR1 MNHNY and CDR2 SVGAGI (reference sequence). The V end was cut by 2 bases, the J end by 2 bases, with 10 bases between. CDR3 size: 15 residues. The CDR3 region is CASSYESDGNQPQHF. The CDR3 nucleotides read TGTGCCAGCAGTTACGAGAGTGATGGCAATCAGCCCCAGCATTTT.

The rearrangement uses TRBV9 and TRBJ2-1; the match to TRBD2 covers 7 bases. Germline CDR1 and CDR2: SGDLS and YYNGEE. The junction had 14 bases not matched to a gene; V was cut back by 1 base and J by 4 bases. The CDR3 has 18 amino acids. CDR3 in amino acids: CASSVSLTGGGSYNEQFF. CDR3 coding DNA: TGTGCCAGCAGCGTATCGCTCACGGGGGGTGGATCATACAATGAGCAGTTCTTC.

This sequence joins TRBV19 and TRBJ1-1; D ambiguous. The CDR3 consists of 15 residues. From germline, CDR1 is LNHDA and CDR2 SQIVND (reference sequence). Deletions cut 3 bases from V and 4 bases from J, with 15 bases between. CDR3 in amino acids: CASSISGIGGTEAFF. The CDR3, as DNA: TGTGCCAGTAGTATTTCAGGTATAGGTGGCACTGAAGCTTTCTTT. Using reference TRBV19 and TRBJ1-1 for the parts outside the CDR3, the full variable domain is DGGITQSPKYLFRKEGQNVTLSCEQNLNHDAMYWYRQDPGQGLRLIYYSQIVNDFQKGDIAEGYSVSREKKESFPLTVTSAQKNPTAFYLCASSISGIGGTEAFFGQGTRLTVV.

The gene calls are TRBV5-5 and TRBJ1-5, with D unresolved. The CDR3 covers 15 residues. V gave up 0 bases and J gave up 5 bases, with 12 bases separating them. Germline CDR1 SGHKS, CDR2 YYEKEE (reference sequence). The CDR3 protein is CASSLVAEFHQPQHF. The CDR3 DNA reads TGTGCCAGCAGCTTGGTAGCAGAGTTTCATCAGCCCCAGCATTTT.

This chain uses TRBV6-5 with TRBJ2-1; 14 bases fit TRBD2. J lost 6 bases, V lost 6 bases, and 4 bases had no gene match. The CDR3 has 15 amino acids. Germline V gene sequence: CDR1 MNHEY, CDR2 SVGAGI. The chain's CDR3 is CASRKGLAGVNEQFF. The CDR3 region has the DNA TGTGCCAGCAGAAAGGGACTAGCGGGAGTCAATGAGCAGTTCTTC.

This chain uses TRBV18 with TRBJ2-1, with a weak D call TRBD2 (6 bases). Germline assignment: CDR1 KGHSH and CDR2 LQKENI. The CDR3 totals 13 residues. Trimming cost V 2 bases and J 9 bases, with 11 bases left between them. This CDR3 is CASSPGGPGEQFF. Written as DNA, the CDR3 is TGTGCCAGCTCACCAGGAGGGCCAGGTGAGCAGTTCTTC. Together with reference TRBV18 and TRBJ2-1, the CDR3 gives the full variable domain: NAGVMQNPRHLVRRRGQEARLRCSPMKGHSHVYWYRQLPEEGLKFMVYLQKENIIDESGMPKERFSAEFPKEGPSILRIQQVVRGDSAAYFCASSPGGPGEQFFGPGTRLTVL.

The gene calls are TRBV11-2 and TRBJ2-1; D is unresolved. Germline V gene sequence: CDR1 SGHAT, CDR2 FQNNGV. This CDR3 comprises 15 residues. Trimming cost V 5 bases and J 5 bases, with 16 bases left between them. The CDR3, as DNA: TGTGCCAGCAGCCTGCACAAATCCAATCACAATGAGCAGTTCTTC. It specifies CASSLHKSNHNEQFF.

The count of this clone is one. The chain recombines TRBV6-5 with TRBJ2-7; D call uncertain. Per germline, CDR1 MNHEY and CDR2 SVGAGI. The V gene lost 6 bases and the J gene lost 3 bases, with 18 bases spanning the gap. The CDR3 has 15 amino acids. The CDR3 DNA reads TGTGCCAGCAGCAAGTCGAGCTTAACTATCTACGAGCAGTACTTC. Translated, it gives CASSKSSLTIYEQYF.

The V call is TRBV28, the J call TRBJ1-5; D gene unclear. Germline lookup yields CDR1 MDHEN and CDR2 SYDVKM. The CDR3 length is 13 residues. V lost 5 bases to trimming and J lost 9 bases, with 14 bases between them. The CDR3 loop is CASSGQVPRPQHF. The DNA for the CDR3 is TGTGCCAGCAGTGGTCAGGTTCCGAGGCCCCAGCATTTT. The whole variable domain, filled in from reference TRBV28 and TRBJ1-5, reads DVKVTQSSRYLVKRTGEKVFLECVQDMDHENMFWYRQDPGLGLRLIYFSYDVKMKEKGDIPEGYSVSREKKERFSLILESASTNQTSMYLCASSGQVPRPQHFGDGTRLSIL.

The CDR3 nucleotides are TGTGCCAGCAGTGAAGTACAGCTCCTCTCTGGAAACACCATATATTTT. This codes for CASSEVQLLSGNTIYF. The J gene is TRBJ1-3, the V gene TRBV2; D call uncertain. V gave up 1 base and J gave up 0 bases, with 10 bases separating them. The CDR3 runs to 16 residues. Germline-derived CDR1 and CDR2 are SNHLY and FYNNEI.

V gene TRBV6-2 or TRBV6-3 combines with J gene TRBJ1-1; no definite D call. The germline V and J ends were trimmed by 6 bases and 2 bases, with 7 bases remaining between them. Germline CDR1 MNHEY, CDR2 SVGEGT. The CDR3 is 12 amino acids. CDR3 in DNA: TGTGCCAGCAGCTTATTAAACACTGAAGCTTTCTTT. Translated: CASSLLNTEAFF.

The chain recombines TRBV5-5 with TRBJ2-1, with D maybe TRBD2 (5 bases). This CDR3 has 16 amino acids. CDR1 and CDR2 from the germline V gene are SGHKS and YYEKEE (reference sequence). V lost 0 bases and J lost 2, with 12 bases in between. The CDR3 reads CASSLGWESPYNEQFF. CDR3 sequence (DNA): TGTGCCAGCAGCTTGGGCTGGGAGTCCCCCTACAATGAGCAGTTCTTC.

The chain employs TRBV7-2 and TRBJ2-1; a weak D match, TRBD2 (6 bases). The germline gives CDR1 SGHTA, CDR2 FQGNSA. V was shortened by 5 bases and J by 4 bases, with 12 bases between the two germline ends. The CDR3 runs to 14 residues. In DNA, the CDR3 is TGTGCCAGCAGCAAACGGGAGCGGTACAATGAGCAGTTCTTC. It is translated as CASSKRERYNEQFF.

The chain links TRBV5-1 to TRBJ2-1; TRBD2 matches 8 bases. The germline CDR1 and CDR2 sequences are SGHRS and YFSETQ. J lost 8 bases, V lost 4 bases, and 8 bases had no gene match. The CDR3 runs 14 residues. The CDR3 coding sequence is TGCGCCAGCAGCCTGACTAGCGACTTTCATGAGCAGTTCTTC. It codes for CASSLTSDFHEQFF.

This chain connects TRBV6-4 to TRBJ2-3; D is unresolved. The ends were cut back, 2 bases at V and 3 bases at J, with 6 bases in the middle. The CDR3 is 13 amino acids. Germline lookup yields CDR1 MRHNA and CDR2 SNTAGT. The CDR3 DNA follows: TGTGCCAGCAGTGACCGAGAGACAGATACGCAGTATTTT. Its translation: CASSDRETDTQYF.

A single count supports this clone. This chain uses TRBV2 with TRBJ1-1; no definite D call. The CDR3 length is 14 residues. Trimming pared 4 bases from V and 4 bases from J, leaving 13 bases between. Germline CDR1 reads SNHLY; CDR2 reads FYNNEI. The CDR3 here is CASSGRAGSTEAFF. The CDR3 DNA follows: TGTGCCAGCAGTGGGAGGGCCGGTAGCACTGAAGCTTTCTTT.

The V call is TRBV4-2, the J call TRBJ1-6; D may be TRBD1 (5 bases). This CDR3 comprises 17 residues. Trimming removed 0 bases from V and 6 bases from J, with 15 bases in between. CDR1 and CDR2 from the germline V gene are LGHNA and YNFKEQ. The CDR3 loop is CASSQDLMRQPNSPLHF. CDR3 sequence (DNA): TGTGCCAGCAGCCAAGATTTAATGAGACAGCCTAATTCACCCCTCCACTTT.

The rearrangement joins TRBV4-3 to TRBJ2-7; 12 bases map to TRBD2. CDR3 length: 18 amino acids. The V segment lost 4 bases and the J segment 0 bases; nucleotides outside the gene matches: 10. Germline values: CDR1 LGHNA, CDR2 YSLEER. In DNA form, the CDR3 reads TGCGCCAGCAGCCTTCGCGCTTTGACTAGCGGGAGCTCCTACGAGCAGTACTTC. This sequence encodes CASSLRALTSGSSYEQYF.

The J gene is TRBJ1-2, the V gene TRBV19, with TRBD1 as a possible D gene (5 bases). There are 15 residues in the CDR3. Trimming shortened V by 5 bases and J by 3 bases, and 16 bases separated the two germline ends. Germline V gene sequence: CDR1 LNHDA, CDR2 SQIVND (reference sequence). This chain's CDR3 is CASSLSTGRHYGYTF. The CDR3 DNA sequence: TGTGCCAGTAGTCTGTCAACAGGTCGTCACTATGGCTACACCTTC.

The chain joins TRBV18 to TRBJ2-5; D remains ambiguous. The CDR3 is 15 residues long. The germline V gene has CDR1 KGHSH and CDR2 LQKENI. V was cut by 1 base and J by 5 bases, with 14 bases left in between. The CDR3 DNA is TGTGCCAGCTCACCACTGTCCGGGTTGGAGGAGACCCAGTACTTC. It is translated as CASSPLSGLEETQYF.

The gene calls are TRBV10-1 and TRBJ1-3; D is uncertain. The V gene lost 2 bases and the J gene lost 8 bases, with 13 bases spanning the gap. Per germline, CDR1 WNHNN and CDR2 SYGVQD (reference sequence). The length of the CDR3 is 14 residues. Written as DNA, the CDR3 is TGCGCCAGCAGTGAGAGTCGTTCTACGGACACCATATATTTT. Amino acids: CASSESRSTDTIYF.

CDR3 in amino acids: CSVPDRVGTGELFF. The CDR3 DNA is TGCAGCGTTCCGGACAGGGTGGGCACCGGGGAGCTGTTTTTT. This chain joins TRBV29-1 and TRBJ2-2; the match to TRBD1 covers 8 bases. After removal of 5 bases from V and 4 bases from J, the junction contained 6 bases not matched to a gene. This CDR3 has 14 residues. CDR1 and CDR2 (germline): SQVTM, ANQGSEA.